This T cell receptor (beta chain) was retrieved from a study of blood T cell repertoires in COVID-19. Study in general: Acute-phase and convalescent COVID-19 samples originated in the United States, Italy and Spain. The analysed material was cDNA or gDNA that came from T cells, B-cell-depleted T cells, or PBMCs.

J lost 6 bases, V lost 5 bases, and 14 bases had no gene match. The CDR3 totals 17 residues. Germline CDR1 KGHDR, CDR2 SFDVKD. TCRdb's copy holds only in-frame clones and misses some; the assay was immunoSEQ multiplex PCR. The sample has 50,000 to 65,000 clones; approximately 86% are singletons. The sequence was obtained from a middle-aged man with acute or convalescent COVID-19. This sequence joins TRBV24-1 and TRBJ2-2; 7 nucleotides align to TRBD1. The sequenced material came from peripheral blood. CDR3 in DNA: TGTGCCACCAGTGCCACGAGGGGGCAGGGGAGTCCCGGGGAGCTGTTTTTT. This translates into CATSATRGQGSPGELFF.